This T cell receptor (beta chain) was captured in a study of T cell responses to AZD1222 COVID-19 vaccine (dated by TCRdb to the early 2020s). For the study in its entirety: A total of under 250 trial participants underwent TCR sequencing, of whom approximately 200 had received two doses of AZD1222 and 26 had received two doses of the MenACWY control vaccine. Trial participants were enrolled by age into 18-55, 56-69 and 70-plus year subgroups, with roughly 160, 29 and 62 TCR-sequenced participants respectively. Here is what the overall study found, with its caveats: In the small 56-69-year group, the increase in depth fell short of significance, most likely because of low power. After two AZD1222 doses, spike-specific TCR breadth and depth were significantly higher than at day 0 and than in MenACWY recipients. Nearly half of unique spike-specific TCRs reportedly recognized epitopes outside regions mutated in the B.1.351 and B.1.1.7 variants. Because no day 14 peak-response samples were available, repertoires were characterized only after the peak T cell response. Only five or six AZD1222 recipients were SARS-CoV-2 seropositive at baseline, limiting conclusions about previously exposed vaccinees. The whole spike protein was spanned by vaccine-associated CD4 TCRs, and dominant responses were seen in regions 160-218 and 743-854. Participants were mostly white British and included more females than males, and it was suggested by the authors that clonal diversity may have been underestimated.

The sample's time point label, in plain terms: about 28 days (+/-7) after the second vaccine dose. AZD1222 recipients with second doses at about 4 weeks or about 12 weeks were pooled, because spike-specific TCR depth and breadth did not differ between schedules. Vaccinee samples were obtained from the UK trials COV001 and COV002, which included a single-blind randomized controlled phase 2/3 trial of AZD1222 (ChAdOx1 nCoV-19) in healthy adults. For TCRbeta chain sequencing, PBMC samples from trial participants were taken at day 0 and at day 28 after the second dose. The CDR3 regions of human TCRbeta chains were analyzed by immunosequencing. The source study handled its data this way. TCRs in the repertoires were compared against a reference library of SARS-CoV-2-specific TCRs that had been generated with the MIRA antigen-specificity platform. Breadth was defined as the fraction of unique TCRs that were SARS-CoV-2-associated. Depth was defined as the fraction of total T cells that were SARS-CoV-2-associated. Using the MIRA data, each spike-specific TCR was assigned both to the spike region to which the TCR was reactive and to a CD4 or CD8 class. Log10-transformed breadth and depth values were compared by one-way ANOVA with Sidak's multiple comparisons tests. What TCRdb holds here is the immuneACCESS table cut down to in-frame rearrangements. Part of the clones is not present; checked against another copy, under half of the missing clones reflect an unresolved V gene, and the others are unexplained. V, J and clone size reflect that table, while D and trimming were determined from the DNA. This sample lists about 81,000 clones; about nine tenths were detected once. The ten most abundant clones make up about 5% of the sample.

Only one count was recorded for this clone. It lacks a known antigen. One base away there is no much larger clone; base qualities are not given. The starting material was peripheral blood, obtained 28 days after the second AZD1222 dose. The clonotype comes from an adult who received the AZD1222 COVID-19 vaccine.

In nucleotide form, the sequence is TGTGCCAGCAGCCCTGGGGGTGGAGGGTCGAACTATGGCTACACCTTC. The translation is CASSPGGGGSNYGYTF. Rearrangement joined TRBV9 to TRBJ1-2; the D gene is possibly TRBD1, with 5 bases matching. Looking up the germline V gene yields CDR1 SGDLS and CDR2 YYNGEE. V is clipped by 4 bases and J by 2 bases, and the sequence between their germline boundaries is 18 bases long. The CDR3 has 16 amino acids, counting the end cysteine and phenylalanine. The CDR3 DNA has 48 bases and is translated from base 1.